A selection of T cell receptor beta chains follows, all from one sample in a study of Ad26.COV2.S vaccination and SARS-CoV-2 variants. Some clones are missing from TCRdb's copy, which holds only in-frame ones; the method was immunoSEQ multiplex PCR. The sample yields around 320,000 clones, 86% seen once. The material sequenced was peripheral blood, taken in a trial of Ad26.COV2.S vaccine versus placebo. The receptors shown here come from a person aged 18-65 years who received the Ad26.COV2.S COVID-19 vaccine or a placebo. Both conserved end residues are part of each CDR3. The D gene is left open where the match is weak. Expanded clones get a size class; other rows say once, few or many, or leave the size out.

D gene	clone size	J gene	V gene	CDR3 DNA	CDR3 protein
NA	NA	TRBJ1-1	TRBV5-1	TGCGCCAGCAGTTCCGACAGACGGGCAGCTTTCTTT	CASSSDRRAAFF
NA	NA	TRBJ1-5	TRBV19	TGTGCCAGTAGTAGGGACCGAGTTTCTAATCAGCCCCAGCATTTT	CASSRDRVSNQPQHF
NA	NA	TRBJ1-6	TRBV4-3	TGCGCCAGCAGCAGGGGGAATAATGAGAATTCACCCCTCCACTTT	CASSRGNNENSPLHF
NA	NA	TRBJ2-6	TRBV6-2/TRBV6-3	TGTGCCAGCAGTCTCATCCCCTCTGGGGCCAACGTCCTGACTTTC	CASSLIPSGANVLTF
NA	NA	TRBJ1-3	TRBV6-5	TGTGCCAGCAGGAGACAGCCGGAAGCTCCCCTTGATTATTTT	CASRRQPEAPLDYF
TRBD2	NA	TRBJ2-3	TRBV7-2	TGTGCCAGCAGCCGGGGACTAGCGGGGTTCGGTAGCACAGATACGCAGTATTTT	CASSRGLAGFGSTDTQYF
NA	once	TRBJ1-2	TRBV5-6	TGTGCCAGCAAACGCCAGGGGTTGGATGGCTACACCTTC	CASKRQGLDGYTF
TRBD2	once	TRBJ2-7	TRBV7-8	TGTGCCAGCAGCTCCCCGGGGGGGCTATACGAGCAGTACTTC	CASSSPGGLYEQYF
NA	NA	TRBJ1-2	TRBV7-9	TGTGCCAGCAGCTACGACGTATCCTCTAACTATGGCTACACCTTC	CASSYDVSSNYGYTF
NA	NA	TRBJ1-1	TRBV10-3	TGTGCCATCAGCCTGGCCGGGGAGGGGACTGAAGCTTTCTTT	CAISLAGEGTEAFF
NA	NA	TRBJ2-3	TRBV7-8	TGTGCCAGCAGCTTACTGGAGGGACTCGGGCCTACAGATACGCAGTATTTT	CASSLLEGLGPTDTQYF
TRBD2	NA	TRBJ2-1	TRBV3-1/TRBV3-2	TGTGCCAGCAGCCAAGTGGGAATAGCGGGGGGAACGTACAATGAGCAGTTCTTC	CASSQVGIAGGTYNEQFF
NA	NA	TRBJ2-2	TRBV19	TGTGCCAGTACCTCGCGGGCAGGGTTTGGGAACACCGGGGAGCTGTTTTTT	CASTSRAGFGNTGELFF
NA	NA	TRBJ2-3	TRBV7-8	TGTGCCAGCAGGCCCCACTTGGGGGATACGCAGTATTTT	CASRPHLGDTQYF
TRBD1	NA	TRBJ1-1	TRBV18	TGTGCCAGCTCACCCCTGGACAGGGGAACTGAAGCTTTCTTT	CASSPLDRGTEAFF
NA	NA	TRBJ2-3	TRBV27	TGTGCCAGCAGCCGTGGGACTTTTACCGGAGCTACGCAGTATTTT	CASSRGTFTGATQYF
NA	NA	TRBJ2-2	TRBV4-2	TGTGCCAGCAGCCAAGGGTCGGCGAACACCGGGGAGCTGTTTTTT	CASSQGSANTGELFF
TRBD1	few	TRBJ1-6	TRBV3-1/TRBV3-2	TGTGCCAGCAGCCAAGAGACAGGGGATTATAATTCACCCCTCCACTTT	CASSQETGDYNSPLHF
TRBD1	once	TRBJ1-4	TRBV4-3	TGCGCCAGCAGCCAAGGACCAACAGGGGCGGTGAGAAAACTGTTTTTT	CASSQGPTGAVRKLFF
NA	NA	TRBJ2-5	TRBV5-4	TGTGCCAGCAGCCCGGAACTAGCTGCGGAGACCCAGTACTTC	CASSPELAAETQYF
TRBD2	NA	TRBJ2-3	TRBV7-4	TGTGCCAGCAGCTCGAGCGGGGTGACGCAGTATTTT	CASSSSGVTQYF
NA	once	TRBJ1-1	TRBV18	TGTGCCAGCTCACCGACATTGAACACTGAAGCTTTCTTT	CASSPTLNTEAFF
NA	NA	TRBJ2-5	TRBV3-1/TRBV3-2	TGTGCCAGCAGCGCGTGGGGGGACGAAGAGACCCAGTACTTC	CASSAWGDEETQYF
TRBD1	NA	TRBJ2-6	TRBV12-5	TGTGCTAGTGGAGGGGGACAGAATAATGCCCTCTCTGGGGCCAACGTCCTGACTTTC	CASGGGQNNALSGANVLTF
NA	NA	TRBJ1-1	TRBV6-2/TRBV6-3	TGTGCCAGCAGTTACTCGACTTGGAGGATAAAGAACACTGAAGCTTTCTTT	CASSYSTWRIKNTEAFF
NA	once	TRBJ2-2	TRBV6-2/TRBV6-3	TGTGCCAGCAGTTACGGTAGGGGGGTCGCCGGGGAGCTGTTTTTT	CASSYGRGVAGELFF
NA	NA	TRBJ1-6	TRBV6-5	TGTGCCAGCCAGACATCTGGGCATTCACCCCTCCACTTT	CASQTSGHSPLHF
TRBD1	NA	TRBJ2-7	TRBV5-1	TGCGCCAGCAGCTTGGTTCCGACAGGGCCCTCCTACGAGCAGTACTTC	CASSLVPTGPSYEQYF
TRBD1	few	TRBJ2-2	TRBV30	TGTGCCTGGAGTCCCGGGACAGGGAACACCGGGGAGCTGTTTTTT	CAWSPGTGNTGELFF
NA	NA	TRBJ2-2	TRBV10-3	TGTGCCATCCGCCGGGACGGGGAGCTGTTTTTT	CAIRRDGELFF
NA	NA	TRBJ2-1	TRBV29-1	TGCAGCGTAGGGGGACACTCCTACAATGAGCAGTTCTTC	CSVGGHSYNEQFF
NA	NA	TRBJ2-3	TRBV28	TGTGCCAGCAGTTCATCGATCACAGATACGCAGTATTTT	CASSSSITDTQYF
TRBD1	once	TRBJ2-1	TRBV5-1	TGCGCCAGCAGCTTGGCCGGGACAGGGGGGAAGGAGCAGTTCTTC	CASSLAGTGGKEQFF
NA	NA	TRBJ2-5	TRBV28	TGTGCCAGCAGTCCCCCGACAGAACAAGAGACCCAGTACTTC	CASSPPTEQETQYF
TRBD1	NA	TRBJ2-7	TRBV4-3	TGCGCCAGCAGCCATGACCGGGACAGGGCCTACGAGCAGTACTTC	CASSHDRDRAYEQYF
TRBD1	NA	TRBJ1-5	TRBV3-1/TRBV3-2	TGTGCCAGCAGCCTCGGACAGGGCGGCAATCAGCCCCAGCATTTT	CASSLGQGGNQPQHF
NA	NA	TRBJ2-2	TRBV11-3	TGTGCCAGCAGCTCCTCCGGGACGGACTTATCCGGGGAGCTGTTTTTT	CASSSSGTDLSGELFF
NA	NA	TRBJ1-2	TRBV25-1	TGTGCCAGCAGTGAATACTGGGAAAACTATGGCTACACCTTC	CASSEYWENYGYTF
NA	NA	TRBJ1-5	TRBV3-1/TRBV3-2	TGTGCCAGCAGCGCTGCTAGTGACAATCAGCCCCAGCATTTT	CASSAASDNQPQHF
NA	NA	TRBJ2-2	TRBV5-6	TGTGCCAGCAGCTCGGGTATGCGGGAGCTGTTTTTT	CASSSGMRELFF
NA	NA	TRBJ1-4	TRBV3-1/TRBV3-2	TGTGCCAGCAGCCTACTGACAGGTGCTAATGAAAAACTGTTTTTT	CASSLLTGANEKLFF
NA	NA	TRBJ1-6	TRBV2	TGTGCCAGCAGTGAAGGGCGGAATTCACCCCTCCACTTT	CASSEGRNSPLHF
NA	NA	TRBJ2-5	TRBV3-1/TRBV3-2	TGTGCCAGCAGCCAAGTAAAAGAGACCCAGTACTTC	CASSQVKETQYF
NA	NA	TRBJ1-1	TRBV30	TGTGCCTGGAGCCTACAGGGACTCACTGAAGCTTTCTTT	CAWSLQGLTEAFF
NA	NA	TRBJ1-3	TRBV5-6	TGTGCCAGCAGCTCAATAGGGGGCACCATATATTTT	CASSSIGGTIYF
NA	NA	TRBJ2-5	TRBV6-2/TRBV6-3	TGTGCCAGCAGCTCGACAGATCCGGAGACCCAGTACTTC	CASSSTDPETQYF
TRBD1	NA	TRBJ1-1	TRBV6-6	TGTGCCAGCAGTTACCGGGACAGGGGGGGCAACGCTGAAGCTTTCTTT	CASSYRDRGGNAEAFF
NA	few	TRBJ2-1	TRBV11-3	TGTGCCAGCAGCTTCGGCCTTACCTACAATGAGCAGTTCTTC	CASSFGLTYNEQFF
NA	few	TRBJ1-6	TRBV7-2	TGTGCCAGCAGCCGCATCAGCTCCTATAATTCACCCCTCCACTTT	CASSRISSYNSPLHF
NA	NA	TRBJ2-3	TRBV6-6	TGTGCCAGCAGTTACGGGCGGCGGGGCACAGATACGCAGTATTTT	CASSYGRRGTDTQYF
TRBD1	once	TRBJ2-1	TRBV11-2	TGTGCCAGCAGCTTTGGGCCGGGACAGGGGGAGTTAGGGCAGTTCTTC	CASSFGPGQGELGQFF
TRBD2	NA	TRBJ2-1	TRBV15	TGTGCCACCAGCACCCCGGGACTAGCGGGGGGGCGGTACAATGAGCAGTTCTTC	CATSTPGLAGGRYNEQFF
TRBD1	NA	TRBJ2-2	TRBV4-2	TGTGCCAGCAGCTTTGGGACAGGGAGGTCCGGGGAGCTGTTTTTT	CASSFGTGRSGELFF
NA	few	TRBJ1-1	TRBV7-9	TGTGCCAGCAGCTTAGTGGGGTTCCAGCTCACTGAAGCTTTCTTT	CASSLVGFQLTEAFF